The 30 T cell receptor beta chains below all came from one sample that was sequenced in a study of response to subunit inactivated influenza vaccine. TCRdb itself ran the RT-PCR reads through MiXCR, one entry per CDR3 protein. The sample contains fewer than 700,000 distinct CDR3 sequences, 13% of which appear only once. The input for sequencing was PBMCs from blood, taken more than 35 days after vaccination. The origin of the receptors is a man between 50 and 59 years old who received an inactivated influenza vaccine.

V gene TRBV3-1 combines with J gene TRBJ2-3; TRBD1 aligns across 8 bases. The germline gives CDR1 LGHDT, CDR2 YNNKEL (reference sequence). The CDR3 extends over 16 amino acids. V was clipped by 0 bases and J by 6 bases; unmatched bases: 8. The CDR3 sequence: CASSQDTGGSTDTQYF. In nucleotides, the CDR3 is TGTGCCAGCAGCCAAGATACAGGGGGGTCGACTGATACGCAGTATTTT.

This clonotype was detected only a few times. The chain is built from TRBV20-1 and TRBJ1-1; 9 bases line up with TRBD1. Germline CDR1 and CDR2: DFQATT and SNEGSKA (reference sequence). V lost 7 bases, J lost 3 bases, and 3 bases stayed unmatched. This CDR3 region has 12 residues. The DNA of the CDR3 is TGCAGTGTCACAGGGGGCCACACTGAAGCTTTCTTT. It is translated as CSVTGGHTEAFF.

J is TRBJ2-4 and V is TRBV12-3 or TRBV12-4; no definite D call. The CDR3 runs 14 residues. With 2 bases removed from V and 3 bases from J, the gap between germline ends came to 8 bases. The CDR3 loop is CASSLTRSKNIQYF. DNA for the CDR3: TGTGCCAGCAGTTTAACTCGCAGCAAAAACATTCAGTACTTC.

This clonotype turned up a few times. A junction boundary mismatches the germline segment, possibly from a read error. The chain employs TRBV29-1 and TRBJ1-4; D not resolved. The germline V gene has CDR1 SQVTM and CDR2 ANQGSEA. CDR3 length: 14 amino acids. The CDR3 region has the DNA TGCAGCGTGGAAGTGATAGCAACTAATGAAAAACTGTTTTTT. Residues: CSVEVIATNEKLFF.

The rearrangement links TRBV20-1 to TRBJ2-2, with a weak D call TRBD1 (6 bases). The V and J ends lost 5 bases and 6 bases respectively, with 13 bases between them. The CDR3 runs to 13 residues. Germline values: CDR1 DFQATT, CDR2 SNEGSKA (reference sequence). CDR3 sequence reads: CSALSRGSGELFF. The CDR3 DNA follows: TGCAGTGCTCTGAGTAGGGGGTCCGGGGAGCTGTTTTTT.

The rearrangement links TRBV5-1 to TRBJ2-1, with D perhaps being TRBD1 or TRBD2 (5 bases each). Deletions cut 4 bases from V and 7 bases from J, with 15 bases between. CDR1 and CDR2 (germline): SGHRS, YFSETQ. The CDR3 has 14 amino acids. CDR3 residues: CASSTAFGGNEQFF. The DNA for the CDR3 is TGCGCCAGCAGCACCGCCTTTGGGGGTAATGAGCAGTTCTTC.

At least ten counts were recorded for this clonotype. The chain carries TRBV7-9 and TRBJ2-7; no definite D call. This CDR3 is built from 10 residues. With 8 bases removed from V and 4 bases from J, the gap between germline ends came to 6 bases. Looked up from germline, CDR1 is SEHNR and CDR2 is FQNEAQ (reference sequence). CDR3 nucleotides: TGTGCCAGCCAACCTTACGAGCAGTACTTC. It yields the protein CASQPYEQYF.

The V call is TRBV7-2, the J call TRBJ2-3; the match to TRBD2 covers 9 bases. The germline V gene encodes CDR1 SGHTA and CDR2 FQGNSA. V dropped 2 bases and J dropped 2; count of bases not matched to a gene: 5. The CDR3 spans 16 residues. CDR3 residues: CASSLNGGGATDTQYF. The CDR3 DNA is TGTGCCAGCAGCTTAAACGGCGGGGGGGCCACAGATACGCAGTATTTT.

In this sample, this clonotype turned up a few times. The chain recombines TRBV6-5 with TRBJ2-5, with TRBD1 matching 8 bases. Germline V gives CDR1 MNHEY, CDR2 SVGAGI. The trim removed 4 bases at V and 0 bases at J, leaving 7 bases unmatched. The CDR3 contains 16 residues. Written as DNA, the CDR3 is TGTGCCAGCAGTTCCCCCTACAGGGGGTACCAAGAGACCCAGTACTTC. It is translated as CASSSPYRGYQETQYF.

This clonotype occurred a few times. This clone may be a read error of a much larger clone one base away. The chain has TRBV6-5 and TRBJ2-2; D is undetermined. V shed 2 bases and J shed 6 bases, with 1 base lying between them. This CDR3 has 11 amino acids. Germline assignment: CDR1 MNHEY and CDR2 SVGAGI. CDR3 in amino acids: CASSYAGELFF. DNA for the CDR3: TGTGCCAGCAGTTACGCCGGGGAGCTGTTTTTT.

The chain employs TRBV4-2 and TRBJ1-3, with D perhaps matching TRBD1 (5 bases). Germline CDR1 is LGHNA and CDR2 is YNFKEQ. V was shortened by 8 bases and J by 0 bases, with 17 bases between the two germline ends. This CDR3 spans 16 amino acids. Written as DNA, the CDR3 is TGTGCCAGCGCCCGGGCAGGGATCTTCTCTGGAAACACCATATATTTT. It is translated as CASARAGIFSGNTIYF.

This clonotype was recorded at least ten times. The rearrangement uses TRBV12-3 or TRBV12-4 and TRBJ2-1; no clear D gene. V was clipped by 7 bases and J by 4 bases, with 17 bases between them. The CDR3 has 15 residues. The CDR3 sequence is CASNPSGRIYNEQFF. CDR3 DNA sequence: TGTGCCAGCAACCCTTCCGGACGGATTTACAATGAGCAGTTCTTC.

The CDR3 nucleotides read TGTGCCAGCAGGACCCTAGTGGCAGATACGCAGTATTTT. This translates into CASRTLVADTQYF. The chain couples TRBV7-2 to TRBJ2-3; unclear D gene. Per germline, CDR1 SGHTA and CDR2 FQGNSA. CDR3 length equals 13 residues. Deletions cut 6 bases from V and 4 bases from J, with 11 bases between.

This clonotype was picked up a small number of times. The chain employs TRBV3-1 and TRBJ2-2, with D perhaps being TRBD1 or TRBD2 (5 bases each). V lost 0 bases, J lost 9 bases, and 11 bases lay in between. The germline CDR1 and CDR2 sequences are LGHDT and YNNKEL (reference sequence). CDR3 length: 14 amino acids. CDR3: CASSQDGTGRELFF. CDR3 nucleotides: TGTGCCAGCAGCCAAGACGGGACGGGGAGGGAGCTGTTTTTT.

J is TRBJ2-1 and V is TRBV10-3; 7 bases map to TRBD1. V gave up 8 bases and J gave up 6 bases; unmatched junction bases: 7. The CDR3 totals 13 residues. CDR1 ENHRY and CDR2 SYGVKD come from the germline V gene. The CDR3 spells CAIPGAGGNEQFF. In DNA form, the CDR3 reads TGTGCCATCCCAGGGGCAGGGGGCAATGAGCAGTTCTTC.

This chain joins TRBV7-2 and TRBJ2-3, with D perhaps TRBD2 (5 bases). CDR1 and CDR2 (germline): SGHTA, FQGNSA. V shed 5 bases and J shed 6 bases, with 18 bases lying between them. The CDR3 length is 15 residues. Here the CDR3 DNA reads TGTGCCAGCAGCCAGAGGAGGTTTCAAGTGGATACGCAGTATTTT. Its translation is CASSQRRFQVDTQYF.

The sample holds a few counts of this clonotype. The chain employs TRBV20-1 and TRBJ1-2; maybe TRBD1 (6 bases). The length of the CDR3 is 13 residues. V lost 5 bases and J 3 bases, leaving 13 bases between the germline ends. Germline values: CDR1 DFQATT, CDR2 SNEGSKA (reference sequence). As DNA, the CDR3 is TGCAGTGCTCAACAGGGAATTGACTATGGCTACACCTTC. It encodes CSAQQGIDYGYTF.

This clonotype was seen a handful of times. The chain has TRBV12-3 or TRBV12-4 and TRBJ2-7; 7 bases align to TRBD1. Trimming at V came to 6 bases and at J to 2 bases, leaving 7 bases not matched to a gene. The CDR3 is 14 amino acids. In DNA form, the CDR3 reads TGTGCCAGCAGGCCAGGGGGTGTTACCTACGAGCAGTACTTC. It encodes CASRPGGVTYEQYF.

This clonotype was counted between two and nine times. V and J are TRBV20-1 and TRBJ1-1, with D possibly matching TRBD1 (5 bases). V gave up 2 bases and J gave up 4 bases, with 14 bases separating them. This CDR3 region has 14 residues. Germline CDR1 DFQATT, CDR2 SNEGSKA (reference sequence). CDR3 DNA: TGCAGTGCTAGAATCGGGGGGGGTATCACTGAAGCTTTCTTT. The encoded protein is CSARIGGGITEAFF.

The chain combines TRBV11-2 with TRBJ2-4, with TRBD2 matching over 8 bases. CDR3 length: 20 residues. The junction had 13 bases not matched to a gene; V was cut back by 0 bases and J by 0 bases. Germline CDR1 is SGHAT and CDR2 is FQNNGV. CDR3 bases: TGTGCCAGCAGCTTAGATCGGGGGGGGTCATCAGGGTTAGCCAAAAACATTCAGTACTTC. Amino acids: CASSLDRGGSSGLAKNIQYF.

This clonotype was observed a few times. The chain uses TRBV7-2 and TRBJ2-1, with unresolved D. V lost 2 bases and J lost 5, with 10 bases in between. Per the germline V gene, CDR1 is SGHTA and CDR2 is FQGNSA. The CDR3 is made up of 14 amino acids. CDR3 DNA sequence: TGTGCCAGCAGCTTACGTTGGCCCAACAATGAGCAGTTCTTC. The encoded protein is CASSLRWPNNEQFF.

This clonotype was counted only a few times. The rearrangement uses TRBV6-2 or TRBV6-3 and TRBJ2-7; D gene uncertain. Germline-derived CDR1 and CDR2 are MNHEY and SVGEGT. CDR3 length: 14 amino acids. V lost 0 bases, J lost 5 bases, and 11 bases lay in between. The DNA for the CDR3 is TGTGCCAGCAGTTACTCTGTGGGCCTAAACGAGCAGTACTTC. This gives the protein CASSYSVGLNEQYF.

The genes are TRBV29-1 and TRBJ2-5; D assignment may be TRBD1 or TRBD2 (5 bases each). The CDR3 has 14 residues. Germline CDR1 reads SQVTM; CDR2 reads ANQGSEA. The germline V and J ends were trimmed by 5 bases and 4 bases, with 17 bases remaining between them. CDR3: CSVNPGTGGETQYF. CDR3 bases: TGCAGCGTTAATCCCGGGACGGGCGGAGAGACCCAGTACTTC.

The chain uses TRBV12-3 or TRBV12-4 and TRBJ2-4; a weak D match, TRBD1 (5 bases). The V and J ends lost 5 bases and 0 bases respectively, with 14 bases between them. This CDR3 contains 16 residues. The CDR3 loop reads CASSPGLGLAKNIQYF. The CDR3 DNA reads TGTGCCAGCAGTCCAGGGTTAGGGCTAGCCAAAAACATTCAGTACTTC.

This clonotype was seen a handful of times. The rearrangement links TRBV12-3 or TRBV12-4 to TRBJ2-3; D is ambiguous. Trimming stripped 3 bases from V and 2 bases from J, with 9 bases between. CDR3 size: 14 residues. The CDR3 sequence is CASSFARTTDTQYF. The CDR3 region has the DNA TGTGCCAGCAGTTTTGCGCGGACCACAGATACGCAGTATTTT.

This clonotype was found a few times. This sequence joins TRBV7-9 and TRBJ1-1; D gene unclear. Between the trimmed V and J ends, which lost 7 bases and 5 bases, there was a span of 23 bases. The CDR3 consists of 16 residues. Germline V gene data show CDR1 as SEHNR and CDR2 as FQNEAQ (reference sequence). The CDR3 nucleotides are TGTGCCAGCACCCTCCACCTGAGGGCTCGAATGACTGAAGCTTTCTTT. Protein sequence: CASTLHLRARMTEAFF.

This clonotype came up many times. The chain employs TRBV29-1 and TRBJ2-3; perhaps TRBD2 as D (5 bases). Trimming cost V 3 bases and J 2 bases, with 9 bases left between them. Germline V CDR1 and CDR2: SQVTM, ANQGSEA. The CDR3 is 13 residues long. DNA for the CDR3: TGCAGCGTTGAGATTAGCGCCACAGATACGCAGTATTTT. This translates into CSVEISATDTQYF.

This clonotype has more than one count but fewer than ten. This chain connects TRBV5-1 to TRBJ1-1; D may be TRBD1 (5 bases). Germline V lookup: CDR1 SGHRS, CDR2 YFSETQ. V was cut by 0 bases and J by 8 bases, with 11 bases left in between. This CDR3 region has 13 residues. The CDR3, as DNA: TGCGCCAGCAGCTTGGATTGGGGCCCCGAAGCTTTCTTT. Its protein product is CASSLDWGPEAFF.

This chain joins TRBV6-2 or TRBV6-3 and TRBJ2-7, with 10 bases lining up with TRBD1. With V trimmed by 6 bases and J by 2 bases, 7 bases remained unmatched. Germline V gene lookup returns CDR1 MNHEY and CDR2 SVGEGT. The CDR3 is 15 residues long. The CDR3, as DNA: TGTGCCAGCAGCCAGAGGACAGGGGGTGCCTACGAGCAGTACTTC. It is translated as CASSQRTGGAYEQYF.

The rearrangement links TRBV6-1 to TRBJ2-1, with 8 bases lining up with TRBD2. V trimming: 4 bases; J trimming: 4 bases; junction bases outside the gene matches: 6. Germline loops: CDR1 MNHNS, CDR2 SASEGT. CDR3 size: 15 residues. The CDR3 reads CASSAQSGGYNEQFF. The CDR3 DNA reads TGTGCCAGCAGTGCCCAGAGCGGGGGTTACAATGAGCAGTTCTTC.